This TCR beta chain was captured in a study of technical replicates of blood from a handful of donors. Sequencing was performed with immunoSEQ multiplex PCR; in TCRdb, only in-frame clones are kept and a portion is missing. The sample yields around 75,000 clones, around 90% seen once. Germline V lookup: CDR1 SQVTM, CDR2 ANQGSEA. V shed 5 bases, J shed 5 bases, and the junction held 5 bases outside the gene matches. The CDR3 loop spans 13 amino acids. The sequenced material came from T cells isolated from PBMCs. The chain couples TRBV29-1 to TRBJ2-1; 8 bases fit TRBD2. This receptor was obtained from a human donor in good health. In DNA, the CDR3 is TGCAGCGTTAAATCGGGAGGGCACAATGAGCAGTTCTTC. This codes for CSVKSGGHNEQFF.